This T cell receptor (beta chain) was recovered during a study of identical twins (dated by TCRdb to 2016 to 2018). Notes on the research overall: To test whether fetal clonotypes persist, this study deep-sequenced TCR alpha and beta repertoires from monozygotic twins, from unrelated adults of various ages, and from cord blood. Replicate twin experiments were performed at different times using different library preparation protocols to rule out contamination.

Beyond this particular receptor, the publication reports: Conclusions relied on cross-sectional statistical analysis, since the same donors could not be followed over many years. Zero-insertion analyses could be partly confounded by invariant T cells such as MAIT and iNKT, though diverse VJ usage argued against such confounding for most clonotypes. Out-of-frame TCR alpha sharing in monozygotic twins was systematically underestimated by recombination models, whereas sharing between unrelated individuals was in agreement with the recombination models. The excess sharing between twins in beta out-of-frame sequences was weaker because fewer shared sequences reduced the signal-to-noise ratio. Compared with coincidental sharing between unrelated individuals, an excess of low generation-probability sequences was observed among out-of-frame TCR alpha sequences shared between twins. Abundant cord blood beta clonotypes carried fewer insertions; young adult naive repertoires showed a weaker similar trend, while memory repertoires showed none.

V is shortened by 0 bases, J by 6 bases, and the region joining them spans 13 bases. Based on the germline V gene (reference sequence), the CDR1 and CDR2 sequences are SGHKS and YYEKEE. The CDR3, cysteine through phenylalanine, is 14 amino acids long. Only the CDR3 DNA stays, 42 bases, in frame from base 1. The library was obtained by 5' RACE. The sequencer was an Illumina HiSeq 2000. Template switching added a universal primer binding site, and the final cDNA carried a unique molecular identifier that allowed TCR cDNA molecules to be counted accurately. Specific primers in the conserved constant-segment region were used to synthesize first-strand cDNA for the TCR alpha and beta chains. Each cDNA library was double barcoded, with a SMART-Mk sample barcode plus Illumina barcodes, to control for contamination. TruSeq adapter sequences along with Illumina sample barcodes were introduced in two successive PCR steps. The TCR alpha and beta cDNA libraries were sequenced on the Illumina HiSeq platform using custom primers. As for the authors' bioinformatics: Raw reads were processed with MiGEC to extract unique molecular identifiers, and MiXCR was used to determine CDR3 positions. Recombination models were inferred per individual with the repgenHMM and IGoR tools using an EM algorithm. The analysis of shared clonotypes was done with the tcR package in R, with sharing normalized by the product of cloneset sizes. To study raw recombination without the effects of thymic and clonal selection, out-of-frame nonproductive sequences were analyzed. The raw public reads went through TCRdb reprocessing: fastp at Q25, MiXCR clone calling, in-frame beta chains kept. When rows share a CDR3 protein, they turn into one entry using the most common DNA and genes. The V and J calls here are based on TCRdb, not the publication. This sample is represented by fewer than 800,000 distinct CDR3 sequences; about 7.6% of them were singletons. The top ten constitute 1.6% of the sample.

As to this clonotype: The antigen this receptor binds is unknown. The sample holds no much larger clone one base away, and base qualities are not on file.

Every donor in the study was a healthy Caucasian. Three pairs of female monozygotic twins, all aged about 18 to 30 years, made up the twin cohort. The RNA used for TCR libraries was isolated from peripheral blood mononuclear cells. The same specimen was also included in a second study, on yellow fever vaccine responses in identical twins. As the second paper documents: The T cell response to vaccination in identical twins was reported by the authors to appear partly convergent and partly personalized. Focusing on identical twins, the study followed the T cell clones that responded to the vaccine, and did so with precision.

The sequence derives from a woman younger than 35 in good health. The V gene is TRBV5-5 and the J gene is TRBJ2-7, with TRBD1 tentatively as D gene (5 bases match). Sequenced material: PBMCs. The encoded CDR3 is CASSLGKGQVEQYF. The DNA reads TGTGCCAGCAGCTTGGGCAAGGGGCAGGTCGAGCAGTACTTC. Joined to the reference TRBV5-5 and TRBJ2-7 proteins, this CDR3 gives the full variable domain: DAGVTQSPTHLIKTRGQQVTLRCSPISGHKSVSWYQQVLGQGPQFIFQYYEKEERGRGNFPDRFSARQFPNYSSELNVNALLLGDSALYLCASSLGKGQVEQYFGPGTRLTVT.